A selection of T cell receptor beta chains follows, all from one sample in a study of CD8 T cells in ankylosing spondylitis. TCRdb re-called the 5' RACE reads through MiXCR, storing one row per CDR3 protein. The data show roughly 700,000 distinct CDR3 sequences, over 15% seen once. Material for sequencing was blood, either unsorted or a sorted T cell fraction (not recorded which). These TCRs come from a male donor with ankylosing spondylitis. The CDR3 runs from the conserved cysteine through the conserved F or W. The order of the fields is J gene, V gene, clone size, D gene, CDR3 protein, CDR3 DNA. The D gene is left open where the match is weak. Part of the rows lack a size; the others show once, few, many or a class for expanded clones.

J: TRBJ2-7
V: TRBV5-1
size: .
D: .
CDR3: CASSFGGRRMEEQYF
DNA: TGCGCCAGCAGCTTCGGGGGTCGGAGGATGGAGGAGCAGTACTTC

J: TRBJ2-5
V: TRBV12-3/TRBV12-4
size: .
D: TRBD2
CDR3: CASSWAGEGETQYF
DNA: TGTGCCAGCAGTTGGGCGGGAGAGGGGGAGACCCAGTACTTC

J: TRBJ2-3
V: TRBV20-1
size: .
D: .
CDR3: CSARARVADTQYF
DNA: TGCAGTGCTAGAGCCAGGGTGGCAGATACGCAGTATTTT

J: TRBJ2-1
V: TRBV5-5
size: few
D: TRBD1
CDR3: CASRGGDRGRNEQFF
DNA: TGTGCCAGCAGAGGAGGGGACAGGGGGCGCAATGAGCAGTTCTTC

J: TRBJ2-5
V: TRBV15
size: .
D: .
CDR3: CATSRDRGNQETQYF
DNA: TGTGCCACCAGCAGAGATAGGGGGAACCAAGAGACCCAGTACTTC

J: TRBJ2-1
V: TRBV24-1
size: .
D: .
CDR3: CATSDFPKGALAMQFF
DNA: TGTGCCACCAGTGATTTCCCAAAAGGGGCGCTAGCGATGCAGTTCTTC

J: TRBJ2-1
V: TRBV10-1
size: .
D: TRBD2
CDR3: CASSETLAGASSSYNEQFF
DNA: TGCGCCAGCAGTGAGACCCTAGCGGGGGCTTCGAGCTCCTACAATGAGCAGTTCTTC

J: TRBJ2-3
V: TRBV6-5
size: .
D: TRBD2
CDR3: CASSYPPREGRLTDTQYF
DNA: TGTGCCAGCAGTTACCCCCCCAGGGAGGGTAGGTTAACAGATACGCAGTATTTT

J: TRBJ1-1
V: TRBV7-9
size: few
D: TRBD1
CDR3: CASSSGQGMTNTEAFF
DNA: TGTGCCAGCAGCTCGGGACAGGGCATGACGAACACTGAAGCTTTCTTT

J: TRBJ1-2
V: TRBV20-1
size: few
D: .
CDR3: CSARRVGDLNF
DNA: TGCAGTGCTAGGAGGGTCGGGGACCTTAACTTC

J: TRBJ2-2
V: TRBV19
size: .
D: TRBD2
CDR3: CAGRDYFTGELFF
DNA: TGTGCCGGGAGGGACTATTTCACCGGGGAGCTGTTTTTT

J: TRBJ1-5
V: TRBV20-1
size: few
D: TRBD1
CDR3: CSALQGAFNQPQHF
DNA: TGCAGTGCTCTACAGGGGGCGTTCAATCAGCCCCAGCATTTT

J: TRBJ2-5
V: TRBV6-5
size: few
D: TRBD2
CDR3: CASSYSTGGPRETQYF
DNA: TGTGCCAGCAGTTACTCTACGGGGGGGCCGCGAGAGACCCAGTACTTC

J: TRBJ1-3
V: TRBV11-2
size: .
D: TRBD1
CDR3: CASSLTDRPDSGNTIYF
DNA: TGTGCCAGCAGCTTAACGGACAGGCCCGACTCTGGAAACACCATATATTTT

J: TRBJ2-2
V: TRBV7-7
size: few
D: .
CDR3: CASSLDRVATGELFF
DNA: TGTGCCAGCAGCTTAGACAGGGTGGCCACCGGGGAGCTGTTTTTT

J: TRBJ1-4
V: TRBV5-5
size: few
D: TRBD1
CDR3: CASSLVPGGDNEKLFF
DNA: TGTGCCAGCAGCTTGGTGCCAGGGGGGGATAATGAAAAACTGTTTTTT

J: TRBJ2-1
V: TRBV9
size: many
D: .
CDR3: CASSVGPAGSNEQFF
DNA: TGTGCCAGCAGCGTAGGTCCAGCGGGTTCCAATGAGCAGTTCTTC

J: TRBJ1-4
V: TRBV12-3/TRBV12-4
size: many
D: TRBD1
CDR3: CASRSRQGAQEKLFF
DNA: TGTGCCAGCAGATCCCGACAGGGGGCTCAGGAAAAACTGTTTTTT

J: TRBJ2-1
V: TRBV12-3/TRBV12-4
size: few
D: TRBD2
CDR3: CASRLSLAGGPFGSYNEQFF
DNA: TGTGCCAGCAGACTCTCGCTAGCGGGGGGGCCTTTTGGATCCTACAATGAGCAGTTCTTC

J: TRBJ2-1
V: TRBV12-3/TRBV12-4
size: .
D: TRBD2
CDR3: CASSSGTSGRSSYNEQFF
DNA: TGTGCCAGCAGTTCCGGGACTAGCGGGAGGAGCTCCTACAATGAGCAGTTCTTC

J: TRBJ1-4
V: TRBV7-2
size: .
D: .
CDR3: CASRRDSSTNEKLFF
DNA: TGTGCCAGCAGGAGAGACAGTTCAACTAATGAAAAACTGTTTTTT

J: TRBJ2-7
V: TRBV20-1
size: .
D: TRBD1
CDR3: CSARDGVRGYEQYF
DNA: TGCAGTGCTAGAGATGGGGTCAGGGGGTACGAGCAGTACTTC

J: TRBJ1-2
V: TRBV5-1
size: few
D: .
CDR3: CASSSQLRTNYGYTF
DNA: TGCGCCAGCAGCTCCCAACTACGCACTAACTATGGCTACACCTTC

J: TRBJ2-5
V: TRBV29-1
size: .
D: .
CDR3: CSVDVPGKETQYF
DNA: TGCAGCGTTGACGTTCCCGGGAAAGAGACCCAGTACTTC

J: TRBJ1-1
V: TRBV5-1
size: .
D: .
CDR3: CASSLVPGDTEAFF
DNA: TGCGCCAGCAGCTTGGTTCCGGGGGACACTGAAGCTTTCTTT

J: TRBJ1-1
V: TRBV18
size: few
D: .
CDR3: CASSEMKGSTEAFF
DNA: TGTGCCAGCTCGGAGATGAAGGGGAGTACTGAAGCTTTCTTT

J: TRBJ1-2
V: TRBV11-3
size: .
D: .
CDR3: CASSPSGNYGYTF
DNA: TGTGCCAGCAGCCCTAGCGGGAACTATGGCTACACCTTC

J: TRBJ1-4
V: TRBV15
size: .
D: .
CDR3: CATSRDGTTNEKLFF
DNA: TGTGCCACCAGCAGAGACGGCACAACTAATGAAAAACTGTTTTTT

J: TRBJ2-2
V: TRBV18
size: .
D: .
CDR3: CASSPRHLGSTGELFF
DNA: TGTGCCAGCTCACCGAGGCACCTCGGGAGCACCGGGGAGCTGTTTTTT

J: TRBJ2-3
V: TRBV10-3
size: .
D: .
CDR3: CAIGADFTDTQYF
DNA: TGTGCCATCGGGGCGGATTTCACAGATACGCAGTATTTT

J: TRBJ2-3
V: TRBV11-2
size: few
D: .
CDR3: CASSLDLSTQYF
DNA: TGTGCCAGCAGCTTGGATTTAAGTACGCAGTATTTT

J: TRBJ2-1
V: TRBV24-1
size: few
D: .
CDR3: CATSDSRRAHEQFF
DNA: TGTGCCACCAGTGATTCCCGACGGGCACATGAGCAGTTCTTC

J: TRBJ1-1
V: TRBV12-3/TRBV12-4
size: .
D: .
CDR3: CASSLRNLAGRTEAFF
DNA: TGTGCCAGCAGTCTGCGTAATCTCGCGGGGAGGACTGAAGCTTTCTTT

J: TRBJ1-2
V: TRBV21-1
size: .
D: .
CDR3: CASSKEGEVSRLNYGYTF
DNA: TGTGCCAGCAGCAAAGAAGGTGAGGTTAGCCGGCTTAACTATGGCTACACCTTC

J: TRBJ1-1
V: TRBV6-1
size: many
D: .
CDR3: CASKMTDRMNTEAFF
DNA: TGTGCCAGCAAGATGACTGACCGAATGAACACTGAAGCTTTCTTT

J: TRBJ2-7
V: TRBV7-9
size: .
D: .
CDR3: CASSSGVGAYSYEQYF
DNA: TGTGCCAGCAGCTCGGGGGTGGGGGCCTACTCCTACGAGCAGTACTTC

J: TRBJ2-7
V: TRBV7-9
size: .
D: .
CDR3: CASSFPGFYEQYF
DNA: TGTGCCAGCAGCTTTCCAGGGTTTTACGAGCAGTACTTC

J: TRBJ1-2
V: TRBV20-1
size: .
D: TRBD1
CDR3: CSARARDRANYGYTF
DNA: TGCAGTGCTAGAGCCCGGGACAGGGCTAACTATGGCTACACCTTC

J: TRBJ2-1
V: TRBV10-3
size: .
D: TRBD2
CDR3: CAISESSLAGGWQFF
DNA: TGTGCCATCAGTGAGTCGAGTCTAGCGGGGGGATGGCAGTTCTTC

J: TRBJ1-6
V: TRBV20-1
size: .
D: TRBD1
CDR3: CSATNRGKTPLHF
DNA: TGCAGTGCTACTAACAGGGGCAAGACACCCCTCCACTTT

J: TRBJ2-3
V: TRBV7-9
size: .
D: TRBD2
CDR3: CASSLVGTSQYTQYF
DNA: TGTGCCAGCAGCTTAGTCGGGACTAGTCAATATACGCAGTATTTT

J: TRBJ2-7
V: TRBV4-2
size: .
D: .
CDR3: CASSRGTQNSYEQYF
DNA: TGTGCCAGCAGCCGCGGGACCCAGAATTCCTACGAGCAGTACTTC

J: TRBJ2-1
V: TRBV12-3/TRBV12-4
size: .
D: TRBD2
CDR3: CASSNRTSAHNEQFF
DNA: TGTGCCAGCAGTAATCGGACTAGCGCCCACAATGAGCAGTTCTTC

J: TRBJ2-2
V: TRBV10-3
size: .
D: .
CDR3: CAPRSWGPPGRSTGELFF
DNA: TGTGCCCCCCGATCGTGGGGCCCCCCTGGTCGGAGCACCGGGGAGCTGTTTTTT

J: TRBJ1-2
V: TRBV12-3/TRBV12-4
size: .
D: .
CDR3: CASSFKVSRSSSYGYTF
DNA: TGTGCCAGCAGTTTTAAAGTATCGCGGTCCAGCTCCTATGGCTACACCTTC

J: TRBJ2-7
V: TRBV12-3/TRBV12-4
size: .
D: .
CDR3: CASSFAVGPSEQYF
DNA: TGTGCCAGCAGTTTTGCGGTGGGCCCCTCCGAGCAGTACTTC

J: TRBJ1-1
V: TRBV29-1
size: few
D: TRBD1
CDR3: CSGQGHSNTEAFF
DNA: TGCAGCGGACAGGGGCATTCGAACACTGAAGCTTTCTTT

J: TRBJ2-2
V: TRBV29-1
size: few
D: .
CDR3: CSVAVPETSGELFF
DNA: TGCAGCGTTGCGGTCCCAGAGACCAGCGGGGAGCTGTTTTTT

J: TRBJ1-1
V: TRBV2
size: .
D: .
CDR3: CASSSRQTMNTEAFF
DNA: TGTGCCAGCAGTTCCCGACAAACCATGAACACTGAAGCTTTCTTT